This T cell receptor beta chain was identified during a study of response to subunit inactivated influenza vaccine. The germline V gene encodes CDR1 MDHEN and CDR2 SYDVKM. The ends lost 6 bases at V and 5 bases at J; junction bases unmatched: 8. The CDR3 contains 14 residues. TCRdb used MiXCR to reprocess the RT-PCR reads, holding one entry per CDR3 protein. The repertoire includes around 790,000 distinct CDR3 sequences, 21% of them detected once, and 10% to 13% sits in the top ten. Sequences were derived from PBMCs from blood, sampled 5 days after vaccination. The clonotype was recovered from a man aged 50 or older who received an inactivated influenza vaccine. V gene TRBV28 combines with J gene TRBJ1-1; 8 bases align to TRBD1. The CDR3 protein is CASRRETGVTEAFF. The CDR3 coding sequence is TGTGCCAGCAGGCGGGAGACAGGGGTTACTGAAGCTTTCTTT.